The clone carrying this T cell receptor (beta chain) has ten or more counts. The antigen is undetermined. TCR beta CDR3 sequences were amplified from RNA transcripts. The study used the HTBI primer set for a first-round RT-PCR of the TCR CDR3. TCRdb analysed the multiplex PCR reads with MiXCR anew, one entry per CDR3 protein. This repertoire shows 600,000 to 800,000 distinct CDR3 sequences, approximately 36% found once; its top ten account for around 30%. Approximately 9.3 ml of fresh peripheral blood supplied the PBMCs. Trimming pared 8 bases from V and 4 bases from J, leaving 9 bases between. The CDR3 covers 13 residues. Germline CDR1 LNHNV, CDR2 YYDKDF (reference sequence). This specimen comes from a study of T cells in Graves' hyperthyroidism and ophthalmopathy. Study-level findings and limits: Most thyroid clonotypes expanded above 0.001 were also detected in blood.

Material: blood. The sequence came from a woman between 40 and 55 years old with Graves' hyperthyroidism. V usage is TRBV15 and J usage is TRBJ2-6; D possibly matches TRBD1 or TRBD2 (5 bases each). The CDR3 DNA follows: TGTGCCACCCGGGGCTCCGGGGCCAACGTCCTGACTTTC. Amino acids: CATRGSGANVLTF. Filled out from reference TRBV15 and TRBJ2-6, the complete variable domain reads DAMVIQNPRYQVTQFGKPVTLSCSQTLNHNVMYWYQQKSSQAPKLLFHYYDKDFNNEADTPDNFQSRRPNTSFCFLDIRSPGLGDTAMYLCATRGSGANVLTFGAGSRLTVL.